This record looks at one T cell receptor (beta chain) sequence and its context. This entry belongs to a study of T cells after somatic rescue of genetic block. Method: immunoSEQ multiplex PCR; TCRdb's copy keeps in-frame clones and lacks some. The sample contains some 67,000 clones, around 90% of which appear only once. This CDR3 is built from 18 residues. V gave up 3 bases and J gave up 5 bases, with 26 bases separating them. The germline gives CDR1 GTSNPN, CDR2 SVGIG (reference sequence). Sequencing was performed on peripheral blood mononuclear cells (PBMCs). The rearrangement joins TRBV30 to TRBJ1-5; the D gene is possibly TRBD1 (6 bases). The sequence was obtained from a man in his forties. CDR3 nucleotides: TGTGCCTGGAGCGGGGGCTCATCGGCTATGGGGTCGGATCAGCCCCAGCATTTT. This codes for CAWSGGSSAMGSDQPQHF.